The 22 T cell receptor beta chains given below trace back to one sample, sequenced in a study of T cells in localized non-small cell lung cancer. Produced via immunoSEQ multiplex PCR; TCRdb's table is partial and in-frame only. The data hold tens of thousands of clones, with around nine tenths observed a single time. Here the sequenced sample was peripheral blood, taken before any cancer treatment. The receptors originated from a female donor older than 55 with stage I lung adenocarcinoma.

This chain links TRBV4-2 with TRBJ2-3; 7 bases map to TRBD2. The CDR3 length is 15 residues. Germline CDR1 LGHNA, CDR2 YNFKEQ. The V segment lost 1 base and the J segment 5 bases; nucleotides outside the gene matches: 6. The CDR3 loop reads CASSQGGPGGDTQYF. The CDR3 nucleotides are TGTGCCAGCAGCCAAGGGGGACCGGGGGGAGATACGCAGTATTTT.

This chain uses TRBV19 with TRBJ2-7; D not resolved. Trimming shortened V by 5 bases and J by 7 bases, and 12 bases separated the two germline ends. CDR3 size: 12 residues. CDR1 LNHDA and CDR2 SQIVND come from the germline V gene (reference sequence). The CDR3 DNA sequence: TGTGCCAGTAGTCTCAGCCACGGGGAGCAGTACTTC. Amino acid sequence: CASSLSHGEQYF.

V and J are TRBV28 and TRBJ1-5; the D gene is possibly TRBD1 (5 bases). CDR1 and CDR2 (germline): MDHEN, SYDVKM. The CDR3 extends over 16 amino acids. V was shortened by 5 bases and J by 7 bases, with 21 bases between the two germline ends. The CDR3 DNA sequence: TGTGCCAGCAGTCGGAGGACATCGGGGATTCGGCAGCCCCAGCATTTT. Translated: CASSRRTSGIRQPQHF.

The genes are TRBV5-4 and TRBJ1-1; D is unresolved. V lost 0 bases and J lost 10, with 16 bases in between. The CDR3 runs to 14 residues. Per the germline V gene, CDR1 is SGHNT and CDR2 is YYREEE (reference sequence). This CDR3 is CASSLAYGRSLAFF. As DNA, the CDR3 is TGTGCCAGCAGCTTGGCTTACGGCAGGTCATTAGCTTTCTTT.

V is TRBV5-1 and J is TRBJ2-3; D might be TRBD1 (5 bases). V lost 4 bases, J lost 6 bases, and 21 bases lay in between. There are 16 residues in the CDR3. Germline-derived CDR1 and CDR2 are SGHRS and YFSETQ. The CDR3 region is CASSRPNLTVSDTQYF. CDR3 bases: TGCGCCAGCAGCCGCCCCAACTTGACAGTCTCGGATACGCAGTATTTT. The entire variable domain, with the rest obtained from reference TRBV5-1 and TRBJ2-3, is as follows: KAGVTQTPRYLIKTRGQQVTLSCSPISGHRSVSWYQQTPGQGLQFLFEYFSETQRNKGNFPGRFSGRQFSNSRSEMNVSTLELGDSALYLCASSRPNLTVSDTQYFGPGTRLTVL.

The rearrangement joins TRBV19 to TRBJ2-7; tentatively, D is TRBD2 (5 bases). With 3 bases removed from V and 4 bases from J, the gap between germline ends came to 10 bases. The CDR3 consists of 13 residues. The V gene's germline CDR1 is LNHDA and CDR2 SQIVND (reference sequence). As DNA, the CDR3 is TGTGCCAGTAGTATGAGTGAGGGTTACGAGCAGTACGTC. This translates into CASSMSEGYEQYV.

CDR3 region: CASSPSGAYNEQFF. CDR3 bases: TGTGCCAGCAGCCCGAGCGGGGCCTACAATGAGCAGTTCTTC. The chain uses TRBV7-9 and TRBJ2-1; 7 nucleotides line up with TRBD2. The junction had 3 bases not matched to a gene; V was cut back by 5 bases and J by 2 bases. CDR3 size: 14 residues. The germline CDR1 and CDR2 sequences are SEHNR and FQNEAQ (reference sequence).

The CDR3 DNA reads as TGTGCCAGTACCGCAGGGCGGGCCACCGGGGAGCTGTTTTTT. It codes for CASTAGRATGELFF. The chain recombines TRBV19 with TRBJ2-2; D may correspond to TRBD1 or TRBD2 (5 bases each). Germline values: CDR1 LNHDA, CDR2 SQIVND (reference sequence). This CDR3 is built from 14 residues. V was shortened by 7 bases and J by 4 bases, with 13 bases between the two germline ends.

This rearrangement joins TRBV19 to TRBJ1-2, with TRBD1 matching over 10 bases. The trim removed 6 bases at V and 6 bases at J, leaving 7 bases unmatched. CDR1 is LNHDA, CDR2 SQIVND, per germline (reference sequence). CDR3 length: 14 amino acids. The CDR3 DNA reads as TGTGCCAGTAGCCCACTCGGGACAGGGGATGGCTACACCTTC. Translation: CASSPLGTGDGYTF.

This clone is a singleton in its sample. This chain connects TRBV5-5 to TRBJ1-3, with TRBD1 identical over 9 bases. The germline CDR1 and CDR2 sequences are SGHKS and YYEKEE (reference sequence). The CDR3 sequence is 18 residues long. V lost 3 bases to trimming and J lost 7 bases; unmatched junction nucleotides: 17. In nucleotides, the CDR3 is TGTGCCAGCAGCTCTATACAGGGGGCCGAGGGCCGGCGGAACACCATATATTTT. Translating it yields CASSSIQGAEGRRNTIYF.

The gene calls are TRBV9 and TRBJ1-2, with a tentative D call TRBD1 (6 bases). Germline V CDR1 and CDR2: SGDLS, YYNGEE. The CDR3 has 13 amino acids. The V end was cut by 8 bases, the J end by 4 bases, with 15 bases between. DNA of the CDR3: TGTGCCAGTTATACGGGACACCCCTATGGCTACACCTTC. This encodes CASYTGHPYGYTF.

This sequence joins TRBV2 and TRBJ1-4, with 9 bases aligning to TRBD1. This CDR3 is built from 17 residues. Germline lookup yields CDR1 SNHLY and CDR2 FYNNEI. Trimming removed 8 bases from V and 7 bases from J; junction bases left unmatched: 17. CDR3 coding DNA: TGTGCCAGCCAAAGAACTTACGGGACAGGGTATGGTGAAAAACTGTTTTTT. Its translation: CASQRTYGTGYGEKLFF.

The chain is built from TRBV10-3 and TRBJ1-2; a weak D match, TRBD1 (6 bases). In germline, CDR1 is ENHRY, CDR2 SYGVKD. The V end lost 2 bases, the J end lost 4 bases, and 8 bases lay between the germline ends. The CDR3 consists of 13 residues. The CDR3 DNA is TGTGCCATCAGTGAGGACAGGCCCTATGGCTACACCTTC. It translates to CAISEDRPYGYTF.

The genes are TRBV11-2 and TRBJ2-1, with 8 bases that match TRBD2. This CDR3 is 16 amino acids long. The V gene's germline CDR1 is SGHAT and CDR2 FQNNGV. V lost 5 bases to trimming and J lost 1 base; unmatched junction nucleotides: 7. This chain's CDR3 is CASSLPSGGSYNEQFF. Written as DNA, the CDR3 is TGTGCCAGCAGCCTGCCGAGCGGGGGTTCCTACAATGAGCAGTTCTTC.

This sequence joins TRBV9 and TRBJ1-2; unclear D gene. Germline assignment: CDR1 SGDLS and CDR2 YYNGEE. With 4 bases removed from V and 4 bases from J, the gap between germline ends came to 14 bases. The CDR3 extends over 14 amino acids. The CDR3 is CASSTHTSLYGYTF. Here the CDR3 DNA reads TGTGCCAGCAGCACTCATACTTCCCTCTATGGCTACACCTTC.

A few counts support this clone. V gene TRBV7-9 combines with J gene TRBJ1-4; D is possibly TRBD1 (5 bases). The CDR3 totals 14 residues. Germline loops: CDR1 SEHNR, CDR2 FQNEAQ (reference sequence). The V end lost 5 bases, the J end lost 1 base, and 8 bases lay between the germline ends. CDR3 protein: CASSLGETNEKLFF. The CDR3 nucleotides read TGTGCCAGCAGCCTAGGGGAAACTAATGAAAAACTGTTTTTT.

The chain is built from TRBV4-1 and TRBJ1-6; weak D call: TRBD1 (6 bases). Germline CDR1 is MGHRA and CDR2 is YSYEKL. The CDR3 loop spans 18 amino acids. The V end lost 1 base, the J end lost 3 bases, and 16 bases lay between the germline ends. This CDR3 is CASSQGRQTGGYNSPLHF. Here the CDR3 DNA reads TGCGCCAGCAGCCAAGGAAGGCAGACAGGAGGCTATAATTCACCCCTCCACTTT.

The rearrangement joins TRBV5-4 to TRBJ2-7, with 10 bases matching TRBD1. Germline assignment: CDR1 SGHNT and CDR2 YYREEE (reference sequence). CDR3 size: 14 residues. The trim removed 0 bases at V and 4 bases at J, leaving 1 base unmatched. CDR3 DNA: TGTGCCAGCAGCTTGGGGACAGGGGGTTACGAGCAGTACTTC. Its protein is CASSLGTGGYEQYF. Based on the CDR3 plus reference TRBV5-4 and TRBJ2-7, the full variable domain is ETGVTQSPTHLIKTRGQQVTLRCSSQSGHNTVSWYQQALGQGPQFIFQYYREEENGRGNFPPRFSGLQFPNYSSELNVNALELDDSALYLCASSLGTGGYEQYFGPGTRLTVT.

The V call is TRBV7-8, the J call TRBJ2-3, with unresolved D. Trimming shortened V by 6 bases and J by 0 bases, and 13 bases separated the two germline ends. The CDR3 loop spans 15 amino acids. Germline assignment: CDR1 SGHVS and CDR2 FQNEAQ. The DNA for the CDR3 is TGTGCCAGCAGGGTAGACTTACCTAGCACAGATACGCAGTATTTT. This encodes CASRVDLPSTDTQYF.

The chain carries TRBV15 and TRBJ1-1, with no clear D. CDR1 is LNHNV and CDR2 is YYDKDF in the germline V gene (reference sequence). The CDR3 extends over 11 amino acids. V lost 8 bases and J lost 1, with 5 bases in between. The CDR3 DNA follows: TGTGCCACCGCGCGGAACACTGAAGCTTTCTTT. It specifies CATARNTEAFF.

The chain is built from TRBV9 and TRBJ1-1, with D uncertain. The V gene's germline CDR1 is SGDLS and CDR2 YYNGEE. The CDR3 has 15 amino acids. Trimming took off 4 bases at V and 1 base at J, with 14 bases between the two ends. This chain's CDR3 is CASSPLTSTNTEAFF. The CDR3 region has the DNA TGTGCCAGCAGCCCCCTGACGAGTACGAACACTGAAGCTTTCTTT.

This chain connects TRBV15 to TRBJ1-5; weak D call: TRBD1 (6 bases). The CDR3 is 16 amino acids. V gave up 8 bases and J gave up 0 bases, with 17 bases separating them. The germline V gene has CDR1 LNHNV and CDR2 YYDKDF (reference sequence). The CDR3 loop is CATRGGSAYSNQPQHF. The DNA of the CDR3 is TGTGCCACCCGCGGGGGCAGCGCCTATAGCAATCAGCCCCAGCATTTT.